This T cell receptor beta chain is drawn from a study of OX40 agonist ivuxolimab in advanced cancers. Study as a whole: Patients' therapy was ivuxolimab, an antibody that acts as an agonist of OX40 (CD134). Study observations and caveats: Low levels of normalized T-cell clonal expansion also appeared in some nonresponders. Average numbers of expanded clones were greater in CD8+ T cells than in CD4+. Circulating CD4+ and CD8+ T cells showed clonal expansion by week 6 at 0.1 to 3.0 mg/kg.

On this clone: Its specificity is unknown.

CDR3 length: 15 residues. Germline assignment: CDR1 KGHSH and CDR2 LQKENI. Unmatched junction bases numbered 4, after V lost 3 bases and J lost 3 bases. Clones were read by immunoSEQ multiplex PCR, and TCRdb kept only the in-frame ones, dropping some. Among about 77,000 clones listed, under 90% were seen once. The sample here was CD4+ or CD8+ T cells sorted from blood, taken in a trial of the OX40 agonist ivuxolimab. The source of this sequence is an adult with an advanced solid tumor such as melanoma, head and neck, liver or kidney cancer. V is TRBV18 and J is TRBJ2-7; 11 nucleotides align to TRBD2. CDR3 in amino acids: CASSPPGTSGYEQYF. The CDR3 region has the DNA TGTGCCAGCTCACCCCCCGGGACTAGCGGCTACGAGCAGTACTTC. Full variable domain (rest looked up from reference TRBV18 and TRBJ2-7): NAGVMQNPRHLVRRRGQEARLRCSPMKGHSHVYWYRQLPEEGLKFMVYLQKENIIDESGMPKERFSAEFPKEGPSILRIQQVVRGDSAAYFCASSPPGTSGYEQYFGPGTRLTVT.